A single sample gave rise to the 25 T cell receptor beta chains below, sequenced in a study of cytomegalovirus exposure and HLA in healthy donors. 60 Vbeta and 13 Jbeta primers were used in PCR. Libraries were prepared by immunoSEQ multiplex PCR; TCRdb keeps only in-frame clonotypes and omits some of them. Of roughly 190,000 clones listed, roughly 74% were seen once; the top ten hold roughly 13%. Source material: PBMCs. These receptors originate from a woman in her twenties or thirties in good health and CMV-seropositive.

This rearrangement joins TRBV10-3 to TRBJ1-6, with 9 bases identical to TRBD1. CDR3 size: 15 residues. V was clipped by 7 bases and J by 5 bases; unmatched bases: 6. Looked up from germline, CDR1 is ENHRY and CDR2 is SYGVKD. CDR3 sequence: CAIKGQGKDNSPLHF. The CDR3 DNA is TGTGCCATCAAGGGACAGGGTAAAGATAATTCACCCCTCCACTTT.

The chain joins TRBV15 to TRBJ1-5; a possible D gene is TRBD1 (5 bases). From germline, CDR1 is LNHNV and CDR2 YYDKDF (reference sequence). The CDR3 spans 19 residues. The ends were cut back, 2 bases at V and 0 bases at J, with 20 bases in the middle. CDR3 in DNA: TGTGCCACCAGCAGAATGCGCTGGGGGGAGGGCTTTAGCAATCAGCCCCAGCATTTT. It encodes CATSRMRWGEGFSNQPQHF.

The DNA for the CDR3 is TGTGCCAGCAGCTTCGGGGGACAGATAGGGGGGCAGCCCCAGCATTTT. Its translation: CASSFGGQIGGQPQHF. This rearrangement joins TRBV5-5 to TRBJ1-5, with 7 bases that match TRBD1. V lost 2 bases to trimming and J lost 7 bases; unmatched junction nucleotides: 12. CDR3 length: 16 amino acids. From germline, CDR1 is SGHKS and CDR2 YYEKEE (reference sequence).

The chain employs TRBV19 and TRBJ2-3; a weak D match, TRBD1 (5 bases). V was shortened by 4 bases and J by 2 bases, with 13 bases between the two germline ends. The CDR3 is made up of 15 amino acids. Germline V gene data show CDR1 as LNHDA and CDR2 as SQIVND (reference sequence). CDR3 bases: TGTGCCAGTAGTAGGGGCGTCCCAAACACAGATACGCAGTATTTT. It translates to CASSRGVPNTDTQYF.

The chain has TRBV11-1 and TRBJ2-7; 7 nucleotides match TRBD1. J gave up 0 bases and V 1 base, and 6 bases lay outside the gene matches. The CDR3 runs to 16 residues. Looked up from germline, CDR1 is SGHAT and CDR2 is FQDESV (reference sequence). DNA for the CDR3: TGTGCCAGCAGCTTAGAAAGGCCAGGGGGCTCCTACGAGCAGTACTTC. This sequence encodes CASSLERPGGSYEQYF.

The rearrangement links TRBV28 to TRBJ2-7, with TRBD1 matching over 8 bases. Trimming cost V 4 bases and J 7 bases; bases outside gene matches: 9. CDR3 length equals 14 residues. Germline values: CDR1 MDHEN, CDR2 SYDVKM. CDR3: CASSSRTGLWEQYF. The CDR3 region has the DNA TGTGCCAGCAGTTCAAGGACAGGGCTCTGGGAGCAGTACTTC.

The V gene is TRBV4-2, the J gene TRBJ1-5; D ambiguous. The V gene lost 1 base and the J gene lost 1 base, with 11 bases spanning the gap. This CDR3 region has 16 residues. Germline V CDR1 and CDR2: LGHNA, YNFKEQ. The DNA of the CDR3 is TGTGCCAGCAGCCAAGGGTCGGGAGCGAGCAATCAGCCCCAGCATTTT. This sequence encodes CASSQGSGASNQPQHF.

The rearrangement links TRBV5-1 to TRBJ2-5; no clear D. The J call could be wrong; TRBJ2-7 is a better fit for the DNA end. Germline V gene data show CDR1 as SGHRS and CDR2 as YFSETQ. This CDR3 has 13 amino acids. The CDR3 coding sequence is TGCGCCAGCAGCTTGGCTTGGGACTACGAGCAGTACTTC. It specifies CASSLAWDYEQYF.

This rearrangement joins TRBV7-2 to TRBJ1-5; 7 bases fit TRBD1. V trimming: 4 bases; J trimming: 4 bases; junction bases outside the gene matches: 7. Germline loops: CDR1 SGHTA, CDR2 FQGNSA. CDR3 length equals 15 residues. The DNA for the CDR3 is TGTGCCAGCAGCTGGACAGGAGACAATAATCAGCCCCAGCATTTT. Protein: CASSWTGDNNQPQHF. Variable domain in full (rest from reference TRBV7-2 and TRBJ1-5): GAGVSQSPSNKVTEKGKDVELRCDPISGHTALYWYRQSLGQGLEFLIYFQGNSAPDKSGLPSDRFSAERTGGSVSTLTIQRTQQEDSAVYLCASSWTGDNNQPQHFGDGTRLSIL.

This chain joins TRBV30 and TRBJ2-1; D may be TRBD2 (5 bases). The CDR3 has 11 amino acids. Germline V gene data show CDR1 as GTSNPN and CDR2 as SVGIG (reference sequence). V dropped 8 bases and J dropped 8 bases, with 13 bases sitting between them. This chain's CDR3 is CAGGGLDEQFF. The DNA of the CDR3 is TGTGCCGGAGGTGGACTCGATGAGCAGTTCTTC.

This clone was counted a single time. The chain couples TRBV30 to TRBJ2-7; D might be TRBD2 (5 bases). CDR1 and CDR2 (germline): GTSNPN, SVGIG (reference sequence). The CDR3 spans 12 residues. V lost 3 bases, J lost 4 bases, and 10 bases lay in between. CDR3 sequence: CAWRTGNYEQYF. CDR3 in DNA: TGTGCCTGGAGGACGGGGAATTACGAGCAGTACTTC.

This chain connects TRBV27 to TRBJ2-1; TRBD1 matches 7 bases. J was trimmed by 5 bases and V by 3 bases; bases with no gene match: 10. This CDR3 comprises 16 residues. Germline V gene sequence: CDR1 MNHEY, CDR2 SMNVEV (reference sequence). The CDR3 coding sequence is TGTGCCAGCAGTTTCTCTCCACGACAGGGACACAATGAGCAGTTCTTC. It yields the protein CASSFSPRQGHNEQFF.

The sample holds a few counts of this clone. The V and J genes are TRBV19 and TRBJ2-1, with TRBD2 identical over 8 bases. The CDR3 covers 15 residues. The trim removed 3 bases at V and 8 bases at J, leaving 9 bases unmatched. In germline, CDR1 is LNHDA, CDR2 SQIVND (reference sequence). CDR3 bases: TGTGCCAGTAGTATTTTCGGGGGGGGCGCCGATGAGCAGTTCTTC. Translating it yields CASSIFGGGADEQFF.

The chain is built from TRBV11-2 and TRBJ2-7; 13 nucleotides line up with TRBD2. Unmatched junction bases numbered 4, after V lost 5 bases and J lost 6 bases. The germline CDR1 and CDR2 sequences are SGHAT and FQNNGV. The CDR3 has 14 amino acids. CDR3 region: CASSVTSGRVEQYF. For the CDR3, the DNA is TGTGCCAGCAGCGTAACTAGCGGGAGGGTCGAGCAGTACTTC.

The V call is TRBV19, the J call TRBJ2-3, with 13 positions matching TRBD2. This CDR3 has 16 residues. From germline, CDR1 is LNHDA and CDR2 SQIVND (reference sequence). J gave up 1 base and V 6 bases, and 4 bases lay outside the gene matches. This CDR3 is CASSRTSGGGTDTQYF. The CDR3 nucleotides read TGTGCCAGTAGCCGGACTAGCGGGGGAGGCACAGATACGCAGTATTTT.

The chain recombines TRBV19 with TRBJ2-1, with D maybe TRBD1 (5 bases). This CDR3 is 14 amino acids long. Trimming shortened V by 5 bases and J by 8 bases, and 16 bases separated the two germline ends. The germline V gene encodes CDR1 LNHDA and CDR2 SQIVND (reference sequence). In DNA, the CDR3 is TGTGCCAGTAGTCAAGGGGCTCGTTTCGATGAGCAGTTCTTC. Protein sequence: CASSQGARFDEQFF.

Only a few counts were recorded for this clone. The gene calls are TRBV5-5 and TRBJ2-7, with 7 bases aligning to TRBD2. The germline gives CDR1 SGHKS, CDR2 YYEKEE (reference sequence). V shed 4 bases, J shed 5 bases, and the junction held 12 bases outside the gene matches. The CDR3 consists of 15 residues. Here the CDR3 reads CASSPSRGSINEQYF. The DNA for the CDR3 is TGTGCCAGCAGCCCCTCTCGCGGGAGTATAAACGAGCAGTACTTC. Combining the CDR3 with reference TRBV5-5 and TRBJ2-7 gives the whole variable domain DAGVTQSPTHLIKTRGQQVTLRCSPISGHKSVSWYQQVLGQGPQFIFQYYEKEERGRGNFPDRFSARQFPNYSSELNVNALLLGDSALYLCASSPSRGSINEQYFGPGTRLTVT.

In this sample, this clone turned up once. The rearrangement links TRBV28 to TRBJ2-5; 10 bases line up with TRBD1. Germline lookup yields CDR1 MDHEN and CDR2 SYDVKM. The J segment lost 5 bases and the V segment lost 5 bases, leaving 11 bases of the junction unmatched. This CDR3 is 16 amino acids long. This CDR3 reads CASSKQQGQGLETQYF. CDR3 sequence (DNA): TGTGCCAGCAGTAAACAGCAGGGACAGGGGCTGGAGACCCAGTACTTC.

The chain couples TRBV6-1 to TRBJ2-2; the match to TRBD2 covers 13 bases. V lost 1 base, J lost 4 bases, and 0 bases stayed unmatched. This CDR3 comprises 16 residues. From germline, CDR1 is MNHNS and CDR2 SASEGT. The CDR3 here is CASSEGLAGGTGELFF. The CDR3 coding sequence is TGTGCCAGCAGTGAAGGACTAGCGGGAGGCACCGGGGAGCTGTTTTTT.

The gene calls are TRBV28 and TRBJ1-1; 8 bases are shared with TRBD1. The V gene's germline CDR1 is MDHEN and CDR2 SYDVKM. J was trimmed by 1 base and V by 6 bases; bases with no gene match: 4. The CDR3 is 14 residues long. CDR3 amino acids: CASRGDRRNTEAFF. The CDR3 region has the DNA TGTGCCAGCAGGGGGGACAGGAGGAACACTGAAGCTTTCTTT. Together with reference TRBV28 and TRBJ1-1, the CDR3 gives the full variable domain: DVKVTQSSRYLVKRTGEKVFLECVQDMDHENMFWYRQDPGLGLRLIYFSYDVKMKEKGDIPEGYSVSREKKERFSLILESASTNQTSMYLCASRGDRRNTEAFFGQGTRLTVV.

V is TRBV19 and J is TRBJ1-2; D not certain. Trimming cost V 6 bases and J 4 bases, with 15 bases left between them. Germline V gene lookup returns CDR1 LNHDA and CDR2 SQIVND (reference sequence). This CDR3 is 14 amino acids long. The DNA for the CDR3 is TGTGCCAGTAGAAGTAGCTCAATCTCCTATGGCTACACCTTC. As protein: CASRSSSISYGYTF.

V is TRBV28 and J is TRBJ1-5; tentatively, D is TRBD1 (6 bases). The germline V and J ends were trimmed by 4 bases and 0 bases, with 13 bases remaining between them. Germline V gene sequence: CDR1 MDHEN, CDR2 SYDVKM. CDR3 length equals 16 residues. Here the CDR3 DNA reads TGTGCCAGCAGTTCCCCCGACAGGATTAGCAATCAGCCCCAGCATTTT. Residues: CASSSPDRISNQPQHF.

J is TRBJ2-6 and V is TRBV28, with a tentative D call TRBD2 (5 bases). Per the germline V gene, CDR1 is MDHEN and CDR2 is SYDVKM. Trimming shortened V by 6 bases and J by 1 base, and 13 bases separated the two germline ends. This CDR3 contains 16 residues. The CDR3 reads CASSHGRESGANVLTF. The CDR3 region has the DNA TGTGCCAGCAGCCATGGACGGGAATCTGGGGCCAACGTCCTGACTTTC.

The V gene is TRBV2, the J gene TRBJ1-5; 8 bases are shared with TRBD1. This CDR3 has 14 residues. The V gene end was trimmed by 3 bases and the J gene end by 7 bases; junction bases not matched to a gene: 5. Per the germline V gene, CDR1 is SNHLY and CDR2 is FYNNEI. The CDR3 is CASSDLGQAQPQHF. CDR3 coding DNA: TGTGCCAGCAGTGATTTGGGACAGGCCCAGCCCCAGCATTTT.

V usage is TRBV28 and J usage is TRBJ2-1, with D tentatively TRBD1 (7 bases). The CDR3 is 16 amino acids. Trimming took off 6 bases at V and 5 bases at J, with 20 bases between the two ends. Germline V gives CDR1 MDHEN, CDR2 SYDVKM. In DNA, the CDR3 is TGTGCCAGCAGCCGCAGGGGGGCGGCCACCCACAATGAGCAGTTCTTC. Amino acids: CASSRRGAATHNEQFF. Full variable domain (missing parts from reference TRBV28 and TRBJ2-1): DVKVTQSSRYLVKRTGEKVFLECVQDMDHENMFWYRQDPGLGLRLIYFSYDVKMKEKGDIPEGYSVSREKKERFSLILESASTNQTSMYLCASSRRGAATHNEQFFGPGTRLTVL.